This entry lists 27 T cell receptor beta chains sequenced from one sample in a study of graft-versus-host responses after intestinal transplantation. TCRdb's table, derived via immunoSEQ multiplex PCR, lists solely in-frame clones and lacks some. The table shows around 100,000 clones, with 93% occurring only once. Antigen specificity for these receptors is unknown. The starting material was unstimulated CD8+ T cells sorted from spleen or lymph node cells, obtained before transplant. These TCRs come from a human donor who was the organ donor for an intestinal transplant.

This clone appeared once. This rearrangement joins TRBV11-1 to TRBJ2-7, with D possibly matching TRBD1 (7 bases). V was trimmed by 2 bases and J by 6 bases, leaving 23 bases between them. The CDR3 has 17 residues. Germline V CDR1 and CDR2: SGHAT, FQDESV (reference sequence). The DNA of the CDR3 is TGTGCCAGCAGCTTAAGCCCGTCGACAGGGACTTTGGGCGAGCAGTACTTC. Translation: CASSLSPSTGTLGEQYF.

The rearrangement links TRBV19 to TRBJ2-7, with 7 bases matching TRBD1. The J segment lost 0 bases and the V segment lost 6 bases, leaving 8 bases of the junction unmatched. The CDR3 runs to 15 residues. Germline CDR1 and CDR2: LNHDA and SQIVND (reference sequence). This chain's CDR3 is CASSQGVGSSYEQYF. DNA for the CDR3: TGTGCCAGTAGCCAGGGGGTAGGGAGCTCCTACGAGCAGTACTTC.

This chain connects TRBV28 to TRBJ2-7, with 10 bases lining up with TRBD2. The germline V gene encodes CDR1 MDHEN and CDR2 SYDVKM. V shed 3 bases, J shed 1 base, and the junction held 6 bases outside the gene matches. This CDR3 contains 16 residues. The CDR3 nucleotides are TGTGCCAGCAGTTTGCCCGCTAGCGGGAGATCCTACGAGCAGTACTTC. As protein: CASSLPASGRSYEQYF.

The CDR3 reads CASSAGQTTEAFF. The CDR3, as DNA: TGCGCCAGCAGTGCGGGGCAGACCACTGAAGCTTTCTTT. V usage is TRBV10-1 and J usage is TRBJ1-1, with a weak D call TRBD1 (5 bases). This CDR3 region has 13 residues. Per the germline V gene, CDR1 is WNHNN and CDR2 is SYGVQD (reference sequence). V lost 4 bases and J lost 4, with 10 bases in between.

The chain recombines TRBV27 with TRBJ2-2, with D possibly TRBD1 on 5 matching bases. V was shortened by 5 bases and J by 6 bases, with 19 bases between the two germline ends. The CDR3 loop spans 16 amino acids. CDR1 is MNHEY, CDR2 SMNVEV, per germline (reference sequence). The CDR3 nucleotides read TGTGCCAGCAGTCCCCCTGGGGCGACAAACCCCGGGGAGCTGTTTTTT. Residues: CASSPPGATNPGELFF.

The chain uses TRBV4-2 and TRBJ1-2, with unresolved D. The germline V gene has CDR1 LGHNA and CDR2 YNFKEQ. The V and J ends lost 1 base and 8 bases respectively, with 8 bases between them. This CDR3 is 12 amino acids long. DNA of the CDR3: TGTGCCAGCAGCCAAGGACTTGGGGGCTACACCTTC. As protein: CASSQGLGGYTF.

J is TRBJ1-1 and V is TRBV30; D possibly corresponds to TRBD1 (5 bases). This CDR3 spans 13 amino acids. The germline gives CDR1 GTSNPN, CDR2 SVGIG (reference sequence). V was shortened by 0 bases and J by 5 bases, with 10 bases between the two germline ends. CDR3 nucleotides: TGTGCCTGGAGTGTACTTGAGGGGACTGAAGCTTTCTTT. Amino acid sequence: CAWSVLEGTEAFF. Based on the CDR3 plus reference TRBV30 and TRBJ1-1, the full variable domain is SQTIHQWPATLVQPVGSPLSLECTVEGTSNPNLYWYRQAAGRGLQLLFYSVGIGQISSEVPQNLSASRPQDRQFILSSKKLLLSDSGFYLCAWSVLEGTEAFFGQGTRLTVV.

This sequence joins TRBV7-6 and TRBJ2-2; no clear D. From germline, CDR1 is SGHVS and CDR2 FNYEAQ. Trimming cost V 5 bases and J 6 bases, with 13 bases left between them. This CDR3 comprises 14 residues. CDR3 DNA: TGTGCCAGCAGCCCCGATCCTAGAGCCGGGGAGCTGTTTTTT. It encodes CASSPDPRAGELFF.

The chain couples TRBV11-2 to TRBJ2-1; possibly TRBD1 or TRBD2 for D (6 bases each). The V end lost 2 bases, the J end lost 7 bases, and 15 bases lay between the germline ends. Germline assignment: CDR1 SGHAT and CDR2 FQNNGV. The CDR3 extends over 15 amino acids. CDR3 region: CASSLRRWGANEQFF. Here the CDR3 DNA reads TGTGCCAGCAGCTTACGTCGATGGGGGGCTAATGAGCAGTTCTTC.

The rearrangement links TRBV28 to TRBJ2-7; a weak D match, TRBD2 (7 bases). CDR3 length equals 16 residues. CDR1 and CDR2 from the germline V gene are MDHEN and SYDVKM. V lost 2 bases to trimming and J lost 1 base, with 15 bases between them. The CDR3 loop reads CASSLPGGIVSYEQYF. DNA for the CDR3: TGTGCCAGCAGTTTACCGGGGGGCATCGTTTCCTACGAGCAGTACTTC.

On this clone itself: One junction end does not reproduce the germline sequence, and a read error may be involved. Additional DNA sequences in this sample encode the identical CDR3. The chain uses TRBV19 and TRBJ2-2; D gene ambiguous. CDR3 size: 12 residues. Looked up from germline, CDR1 is LNHDA and CDR2 is SQIVND (reference sequence). The CDR3 spells CASSMNTGELFF. The CDR3 DNA sequence: TGCGCCAGTAGTATGAACACCGGGGAGCTGTTTTTT.

CDR3 protein: CASSLGVNQQFF. CDR3 nucleotides: TGTGCCAGCAGTCTCGGGGTTAACCAGCAGTTCTTC. The chain uses TRBV6-6 and TRBJ2-1; TRBD2 is a possible D gene (5 bases). Trimming removed 5 bases from V and 11 bases from J, with 13 bases in between. The CDR3 length is 12 residues. Germline CDR1 is MNHNY and CDR2 is SVGAGI (reference sequence).

This chain uses TRBV6-5 with TRBJ2-2, with D unresolved. V lost 2 bases and J 0 bases, leaving 10 bases between the germline ends. This CDR3 contains 16 residues. CDR1 MNHEY and CDR2 SVGAGI come from the germline V gene. Here the CDR3 DNA reads TGTGCCAGCAGTTACGGCAGCCCCGCGAACACCGGGGAGCTGTTTTTT. This sequence encodes CASSYGSPANTGELFF.

This chain uses TRBV27 with TRBJ2-7; maybe TRBD1 (6 bases). Trimming stripped 5 bases from V and 2 bases from J, with 16 bases between. The CDR3 runs 15 residues. Germline V gene sequence: CDR1 MNHEY, CDR2 SMNVEV (reference sequence). The CDR3 bases are TGTGCCAGCAGTACCCACAGGGTTCCCACCTACGAGCAGTACTTC. Amino acids: CASSTHRVPTYEQYF.

The chain has TRBV6-5 and TRBJ2-7, with D tentatively TRBD1 (6 bases). The CDR3 totals 12 residues. Germline CDR1 MNHEY, CDR2 SVGAGI. V lost 6 bases and J 4 bases, leaving 10 bases between the germline ends. As DNA, the CDR3 is TGTGCCAGCAGCCTGACAGGATACGAGCAGTACTTC. Protein sequence: CASSLTGYEQYF.

This clone is a singleton in its sample. The chain carries TRBV6-6 and TRBJ2-5; 10 bases map to TRBD1. CDR3 size: 16 residues. The germline gives CDR1 MNHNY, CDR2 SVGAGI (reference sequence). V shed 6 bases, J shed 4 bases, and the junction held 11 bases outside the gene matches. CDR3 loop: CASSYPGQGRRETQYF. The CDR3 nucleotides read TGTGCCAGCAGCTATCCGGGACAGGGGAGACGAGAGACCCAGTACTTC.

The rearrangement uses TRBV9 and TRBJ2-7, with D uncertain. Looked up from germline, CDR1 is SGDLS and CDR2 is YYNGEE. Trimming took off 0 bases at V and 2 bases at J, with 9 bases between the two ends. The CDR3 is 14 amino acids. The CDR3 spells CASSVEVGPYEQYF. The CDR3, as DNA: TGTGCCAGCAGCGTAGAAGTAGGACCCTACGAGCAGTACTTC.

The chain couples TRBV5-6 to TRBJ1-1, with D perhaps TRBD1 (6 bases). Trimming removed 0 bases from V and 4 bases from J, with 19 bases in between. Germline V CDR1 and CDR2: SGHDT, YYEEEE. This CDR3 has 17 residues. The CDR3 nucleotides read TGTGCCAGCAGCTTGGCGAGGCATACAGGGTTTGGCACTGAAGCTTTCTTT. Translation: CASSLARHTGFGTEAFF.

The CDR3 sequence: CASSSLAGGPETQYF. For the CDR3, the DNA is TGTGCCAGCAGCTCCCTAGCGGGAGGGCCGGAGACCCAGTACTTC. The chain combines TRBV9 with TRBJ2-5, with 12 bases aligning to TRBD2. The CDR3 sequence is 15 residues long. The V and J ends lost 4 bases and 5 bases, in that order; junction bases with no gene match: 6. Germline V lookup: CDR1 SGDLS, CDR2 YYNGEE.

This clone has only one observation. The V call is TRBV9, the J call TRBJ2-7; possible D gene TRBD1, 6 bases. The CDR3 covers 14 residues. Trimming took off 0 bases at V and 2 bases at J, with 9 bases between the two ends. CDR1 is SGDLS, CDR2 YYNGEE, per germline. The CDR3 reads CASSVGRDTYEQYF. The CDR3 DNA follows: TGTGCCAGCAGCGTAGGAAGGGACACCTACGAGCAGTACTTC. Supplemented by reference TRBV9 and TRBJ2-7, the full variable domain reads DSGVTQTPKHLITATGQRVTLRCSPRSGDLSVYWYQQSLDQGLQFLIQYYNGEERAKGNILERFSAQQFPDLHSELNLSSLELGDSALYFCASSVGRDTYEQYFGPGTRLTVT.

The gene calls are TRBV15 and TRBJ2-7; weak D call: TRBD2 (7 bases). The germline V and J ends were trimmed by 5 bases and 4 bases, with 9 bases remaining between them. The germline V gene has CDR1 LNHNV and CDR2 YYDKDF (reference sequence). The CDR3 spans 12 residues. This chain's CDR3 is CATSEGGYEQYF. DNA of the CDR3: TGTGCCACCAGCGAGGGGGGGTACGAGCAGTACTTC.

The chain carries TRBV10-3 and TRBJ2-7; 10 bases match TRBD2. The CDR3 contains 18 residues. The germline gives CDR1 ENHRY, CDR2 SYGVKD. The V and J ends lost 3 bases and 5 bases, in that order; junction bases with no gene match: 16. Here the CDR3 reads CAISEPGLAGEGGDEQYF. The DNA of the CDR3 is TGTGCCATCAGTGAACCAGGCCTAGCGGGAGAGGGGGGCGACGAGCAGTACTTC.

This chain links TRBV25-1 with TRBJ2-1, with 7 nucleotides matching TRBD1. Germline trimming cut 1 base from V and 9 bases from J; bases unmatched to any gene: 18. The CDR3 loop spans 18 amino acids. The germline V gene encodes CDR1 MGHDK and CDR2 SYGVNS. Here the CDR3 reads CASSEWRQGSNGYGEQFF. The CDR3 DNA reads as TGTGCCAGCAGTGAATGGAGACAGGGATCGAACGGATACGGTGAGCAGTTCTTC.

This sequence joins TRBV4-2 and TRBJ2-1; perhaps D is TRBD1 or TRBD2 (5 bases each). V was shortened by 0 bases and J by 6 bases, with 18 bases between the two germline ends. Germline V gene data show CDR1 as LGHNA and CDR2 as YNFKEQ. The CDR3 is 17 amino acids. Here the CDR3 DNA reads TGTGCCAGCAGCCAAGATTTATACGGGACCCTTAGCAATGAGCAGTTCTTC. Protein product: CASSQDLYGTLSNEQFF.

The gene calls are TRBV28 and TRBJ2-3, with TRBD2 identical over 8 bases. The germline gives CDR1 MDHEN, CDR2 SYDVKM. Trimming at V came to 2 bases and at J to 2 bases, leaving 12 bases not matched to a gene. The CDR3 extends over 18 amino acids. The CDR3 is CASSLGPQAGGYTDTQYF. In nucleotides, the CDR3 is TGTGCCAGCAGTTTAGGCCCCCAGGCGGGAGGATACACAGATACGCAGTATTTT.

The V and J genes are TRBV27 and TRBJ2-7; D might be TRBD2 (6 bases). The CDR3 consists of 13 residues. Trimming removed 8 bases from V and 3 bases from J, with 14 bases in between. Germline loops: CDR1 MNHEY, CDR2 SMNVEV (reference sequence). This CDR3 reads CASRPGVGYEQYF. In DNA form, the CDR3 reads TGTGCCAGCCGGCCGGGGGTTGGCTACGAGCAGTACTTC.

This clone showed up just once. J is TRBJ2-7 and V is TRBV7-2; 9 bases align to TRBD1. The CDR3 is 15 residues long. The trim removed 7 bases at V and 2 bases at J, leaving 9 bases unmatched. The V gene's germline CDR1 is SGHTA and CDR2 FQGNSA. The CDR3: CASTPYGTGTYEQYF. As DNA, the CDR3 is TGTGCCAGCACGCCTTACGGGACAGGGACCTACGAGCAGTACTTC.